Given below is one T cell receptor (beta chain) in context. In germline, CDR1 is MNHEY, CDR2 SMNVEV (reference sequence). The ends were cut back, 4 bases at V and 4 bases at J, with 13 bases in the middle. The CDR3 contains 15 residues. Some clones are missing from TCRdb's copy, which holds only in-frame ones; the method was immunoSEQ multiplex PCR. The sample carries approximately 210,000 clones, about nine tenths recorded once. These data originate in a study of blood T cell repertoires in COVID-19. Study background: Sources were T cells, B-cell-depleted T cells, or PBMCs; the material itself was cDNA or gDNA.

This TCR came from a man between 65 and 85 years old with acute or convalescent COVID-19. The chain joins TRBV27 to TRBJ2-2; possibly TRBD2 for D (6 bases). Sequencing was performed on peripheral blood. CDR3 region: CASSYRERATGELFF. CDR3 nucleotides: TGTGCCAGCAGTTATAGGGAGCGGGCCACCGGGGAGCTGTTTTTT.